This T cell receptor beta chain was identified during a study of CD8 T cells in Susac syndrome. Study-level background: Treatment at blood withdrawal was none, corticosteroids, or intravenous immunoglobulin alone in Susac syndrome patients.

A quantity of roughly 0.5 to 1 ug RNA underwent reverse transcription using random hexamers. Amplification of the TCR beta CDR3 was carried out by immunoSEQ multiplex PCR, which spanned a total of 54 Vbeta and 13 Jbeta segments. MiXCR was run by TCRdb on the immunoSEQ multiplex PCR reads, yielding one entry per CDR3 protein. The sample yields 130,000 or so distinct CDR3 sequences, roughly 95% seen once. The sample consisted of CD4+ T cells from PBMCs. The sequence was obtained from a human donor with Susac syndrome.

This CDR3 is CASSIVTTGLIDGYTF. The CDR3 nucleotides are TGTGCCAGTAGTATTGTGACCACAGGCCTTATAGACGGCTACACCTTC. The rearrangement links TRBV19 to TRBJ1-2, with a tentative D call TRBD1 (5 bases). The germline V gene encodes CDR1 LNHDA and CDR2 SQIVND (reference sequence). V lost 3 bases and J 8 bases, leaving 22 bases between the germline ends. The CDR3 contains 16 residues.